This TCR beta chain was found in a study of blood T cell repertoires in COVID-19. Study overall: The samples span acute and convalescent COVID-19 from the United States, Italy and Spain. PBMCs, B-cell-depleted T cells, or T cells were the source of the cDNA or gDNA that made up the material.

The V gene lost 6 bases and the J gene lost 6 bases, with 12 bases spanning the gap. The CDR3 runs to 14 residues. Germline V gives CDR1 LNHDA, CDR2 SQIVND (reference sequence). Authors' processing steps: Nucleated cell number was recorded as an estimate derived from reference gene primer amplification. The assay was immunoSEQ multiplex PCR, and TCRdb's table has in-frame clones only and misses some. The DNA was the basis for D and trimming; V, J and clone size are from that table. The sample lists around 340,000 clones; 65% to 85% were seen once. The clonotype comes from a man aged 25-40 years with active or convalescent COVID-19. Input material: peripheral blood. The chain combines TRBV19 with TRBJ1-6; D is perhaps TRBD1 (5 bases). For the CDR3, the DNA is TGTGCCAGTAGGGCAGGGCGGTCTAATTCACCCCTCCACTTT. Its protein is CASRAGRSNSPLHF.